This T cell receptor beta chain is drawn from a study of regulatory T cells in long-lasting Graves disease. Time point here: newly diagnosed GD, antithyroid drugs for less than 3 months. Making the TCR library involved RNA that had been extracted from PBMCs. Arm-PCR of CDR3 regions with iRepertoire HTBI primers generated TCR beta libraries. MiXCR, run by TCRdb on the multiplex PCR reads, gives a single entry per CDR3 protein. The data contain about 540,000 distinct CDR3 sequences, 13% of them singletons. This CDR3 comprises 11 residues. Germline CDR1 reads DFQATT; CDR2 reads SNEGSKA (reference sequence). The trim removed 6 bases at V and 7 bases at J, leaving 4 bases unmatched. This clonotype was seen more than once but under ten times. The same sample was also used in a study of T cells in Graves' hyperthyroidism and ophthalmopathy.

The chain recombines TRBV20-1 with TRBJ1-2; 8 bases match TRBD1. This sequence was found in a man aged 25-45 years with Graves disease. The material was peripheral blood mononuclear cells (PBMCs), obtained at new diagnosis, from a patient treated with antithyroid drugs. The DNA of the CDR3 is TGCAGTGCGCCGGACAGGGCTGGCTACACCTTC. Its protein product is CSAPDRAGYTF.